A single sample gave rise to the 19 T cell receptor beta chains below, sequenced in a study of T cell responses to AZD1222 COVID-19 vaccine. Libraries were prepared by immunoSEQ multiplex PCR; TCRdb keeps only in-frame clonotypes and omits some of them. The top ten clones hold 23% of a sample with 50,000 to 85,000 clones, roughly 78% of them seen once. Sample: peripheral blood, taken on day 0 of MenACWY control vaccination. These receptor sequences come from an adult in good health.

The rearrangement joins TRBV4-2 to TRBJ2-7; 8 nucleotides align to TRBD2. Germline CDR1 and CDR2: LGHNA and YNFKEQ. CDR3 length: 16 residues. Trimming took 1 base from V and 0 from J; bases not matched to a gene: 5. CDR3 region: CASSQASGGSSYEQYF. The CDR3 nucleotides read TGTGCCAGCAGCCAAGCCAGCGGGGGAAGCTCCTACGAGCAGTACTTC.

Comments on this clone: An end of the junction does not agree with germline; a read error may underlie this. The chain links TRBV7-7 to TRBJ1-1; D uncertain. CDR1 and CDR2 from the germline V gene are SSHAT and FNYEAQ (reference sequence). The CDR3 is 14 residues long. Written as DNA, the CDR3 is TGTGCTAGCAGCCCCTTGGAGGGGAACACTGAAGCTTTCTTT. Encoded protein: CASSPLEGNTEAFF.

A few counts support this clone. The chain uses TRBV9 and TRBJ2-1, with 7 bases fitting TRBD1. CDR1 is SGDLS, CDR2 YYNGEE, per germline. The V and J ends lost 2 bases and 6 bases, in that order; junction bases with no gene match: 8. CDR3 length: 15 residues. CDR3 DNA sequence: TGTGCCAGCAGCGTGAATTCGGCAGGGGGCAATGAGCAGTTCTTC. As protein: CASSVNSAGGNEQFF.

V and J are TRBV19 and TRBJ1-2, with 7 bases aligning to TRBD1. Trimming at V came to 7 bases and at J to 4 bases, leaving 6 bases not matched to a gene. This CDR3 is built from 13 residues. Germline V gives CDR1 LNHDA, CDR2 SQIVND (reference sequence). The CDR3: CASTPGQIYGYTF. CDR3 nucleotide sequence: TGTGCCAGTACCCCGGGACAGATCTATGGCTACACCTTC.

This clone showed up just a few times. The CDR3 DNA follows: TGTGCCGCGGAGGGGTTGGGGACTGAAGCTTTCTTT. This gives the protein CAAEGLGTEAFF. The chain uses TRBV6-5 and TRBJ1-1; D is possibly TRBD1 (5 bases). CDR3 length: 12 amino acids. Germline V gives CDR1 MNHEY, CDR2 SVGAGI. V was trimmed by 11 bases and J by 5 bases, leaving 15 bases between them.

This clone was seen a few times. The rearrangement links TRBV4-1 to TRBJ2-3; TRBD2 might be the D (5 bases). This CDR3 is 17 amino acids long. Trimming removed 4 bases from V and 4 bases from J, with 21 bases in between. From germline, CDR1 is MGHRA and CDR2 YSYEKL. The CDR3 reads CASSPLVLTTTADTQYF. CDR3 sequence (DNA): TGCGCCAGCAGCCCTTTAGTTCTGACTACCACGGCAGATACGCAGTATTTT.

The J gene is TRBJ1-1, the V gene TRBV2; TRBD1 might be the D (6 bases). The CDR3 extends over 14 amino acids. Trimming cost V 6 bases and J 0 bases, with 11 bases left between them. Germline values: CDR1 SNHLY, CDR2 FYNNEI. The CDR3 region is CASRGDTLNTEAFF. Written as DNA, the CDR3 is TGTGCCAGCAGGGGGGACACCTTGAACACTGAAGCTTTCTTT.

This sequence joins TRBV27 and TRBJ2-5, with D perhaps given as TRBD1 or TRBD2 (5 bases each). The V end lost 2 bases, the J end lost 3 bases, and 13 bases lay between the germline ends. The CDR3 sequence is 15 residues long. Germline CDR1 MNHEY, CDR2 SMNVEV (reference sequence). This CDR3 is CASSLIRGTEETQYF. The CDR3 region has the DNA TGTGCCAGCAGTTTAATTAGAGGGACGGAAGAGACCCAGTACTTC.

V is TRBV29-1 and J is TRBJ1-1, with D perhaps matching TRBD1 (6 bases). The CDR3 sequence is 11 residues long. Germline V gene sequence: CDR1 SQVTM, CDR2 ANQGSEA. With 5 bases removed from V and 8 bases from J, the gap between germline ends came to 12 bases. This chain's CDR3 is CSVPGQQEAFF. In DNA, the CDR3 is TGCAGCGTTCCGGGACAACAAGAAGCTTTCTTT. The variable domain in full, completed from reference TRBV29-1 and TRBJ1-1, reads SAVISQKPSRDICQRGTSLTIQCQVDSQVTMMFWYRQQPGQSLTLIATANQGSEATYESGFVIDKFPISRPNLTFSTLTVSNMSPEDSSIYLCSVPGQQEAFFGQGTRLTVV.

The chain links TRBV5-1 to TRBJ1-1; no reliable D call. The CDR3 sequence is 15 residues long. Trimming cost V 3 bases and J 4 bases, with 16 bases left between them. Germline-derived CDR1 and CDR2 are SGHRS and YFSETQ. This chain's CDR3 is CASSSFSVEGTEAFF. In nucleotides, the CDR3 is TGCGCCAGCAGCTCCTTCTCAGTAGAGGGCACTGAAGCTTTCTTT.

The chain has TRBV11-3 and TRBJ2-1, with 8 bases fitting TRBD2. The CDR3 contains 17 residues. The trim removed 3 bases at V and 8 bases at J, leaving 15 bases unmatched. Germline V gene sequence: CDR1 SGHNT, CDR2 YENEEA. The CDR3 DNA reads as TGTGCCAGCAGCTTGGGCTCCACCGGGGGGGTTAGCGATGAGCAGTTCTTC. Its protein product is CASSLGSTGGVSDEQFF.

The chain recombines TRBV3-1 (or the pseudogene TRBV3-2) with TRBJ2-7, with D uncertain. This CDR3 is built from 13 residues. Trimming removed 2 bases at V and 1 base at J, with 6 bases between. The germline gives CDR1 LGHDT, CDR2 YNNKEL (reference sequence). CDR3 sequence: CASSQLGSYEQYF. The DNA for the CDR3 is TGTGCCAGCAGCCAACTAGGTTCCTACGAGCAGTACTTC.

This clone was seen a single time. The V gene is TRBV11-2, the J gene TRBJ1-3; no clear D gene. The CDR3 spans 15 residues. The germline V and J ends were trimmed by 4 bases and 6 bases, with 16 bases remaining between them. CDR1 is SGHAT, CDR2 FQNNGV, per germline. The CDR3 bases are TGTGCCAGCAGCTCCCTCTGGAAAGGACTAAACACCATATATTTT. The encoded protein is CASSSLWKGLNTIYF.

V is TRBV6-6 and J is TRBJ2-3; the match to TRBD1 covers 9 bases. V shed 7 bases and J 5 bases; nucleotides not matched to a gene: 10. This CDR3 has 15 residues. Germline CDR1 MNHNY, CDR2 SVGAGI (reference sequence). This CDR3 is CASTDRDRVGDTQYF. CDR3 coding DNA: TGTGCCAGCACTGACCGGGACAGGGTTGGAGATACGCAGTATTTT.

The chain uses TRBV4-1 and TRBJ2-7, with TRBD2 identical over 14 bases. V was pared by 3 bases and J by 9 bases, with 4 bases of the junction left unmatched. From germline, CDR1 is MGHRA and CDR2 YSYEKL. The CDR3 consists of 14 residues. The CDR3 sequence is CASSQGLAGAMQYF. CDR3 DNA: TGCGCCAGCAGCCAGGGACTAGCGGGAGCCATGCAGTACTTC.

The J gene is TRBJ2-7, the V gene TRBV5-6; 7 positions agree with TRBD1. The CDR3 consists of 15 residues. Germline V gene sequence: CDR1 SGHDT, CDR2 YYEEEE. Trimming removed 4 bases from V and 3 bases from J; junction bases left unmatched: 10. CDR3 sequence reads: CASSLIDRDVYEQYF. CDR3 sequence (DNA): TGTGCCAGCAGCCTGATAGACAGGGACGTCTACGAGCAGTACTTC.

This CDR3 is CASSVVENNEQFF. The CDR3 DNA reads TGTGCCAGCAGCGTAGTGGAGAACAATGAGCAGTTCTTC. The J gene is TRBJ2-1, the V gene TRBV9; D is uncertain. This CDR3 region has 13 residues. Germline V gene sequence: CDR1 SGDLS, CDR2 YYNGEE. The V end was cut by 0 bases, the J end by 5 bases, with 6 bases between. The variable domain in full, with the rest retrieved from reference TRBV9 and TRBJ2-1, is DSGVTQTPKHLITATGQRVTLRCSPRSGDLSVYWYQQSLDQGLQFLIQYYNGEERAKGNILERFSAQQFPDLHSELNLSSLELGDSALYFCASSVVENNEQFFGPGTRLTVL.

Ten or more counts support this clone. The chain uses TRBV5-4 and TRBJ2-2; 7 bases are shared with TRBD2. The J segment lost 5 bases and the V segment lost 4 bases, leaving 2 bases of the junction unmatched. This CDR3 comprises 13 residues. Germline V gives CDR1 SGHNT, CDR2 YYREEE (reference sequence). In DNA, the CDR3 is TGTGCCAGCAGCCCGGGAGGTACCGGGGAGCTGTTTTTT. Translated, it gives CASSPGGTGELFF.

J is TRBJ2-3 and V is TRBV30; D not resolved. In germline, CDR1 is GTSNPN, CDR2 SVGIG (reference sequence). Trimming removed 7 bases at V and 1 base at J, with 12 bases between. The CDR3 length is 13 residues. CDR3 in amino acids: CASLGWGTDTQYF. For the CDR3, the DNA is TGTGCCTCCCTAGGTTGGGGCACAGATACGCAGTATTTT.